Listed below are T cell receptor beta chains from one sample, sequenced in a study of T cells in Graves' hyperthyroidism and ophthalmopathy. TCRdb used MiXCR to reprocess the multiplex PCR reads, holding one entry per CDR3 protein. The sample comprises 550,000 to 600,000 distinct CDR3 sequences, 13% to 15% of which are singletons, and roughly 7.7% rests with the top ten. Sequencing used blood. The receptor set was obtained from a woman between 18 and 29 years old with Graves' ophthalmopathy. The CDR3 runs from the conserved cysteine through the conserved F or W. Each record gives: V gene, clone size, D gene, J gene, CDR3 protein, CDR3 DNA. D genes are given only for firm matches. The listing skips clone size in some rows; elsewhere it reads once, few, many or a size class.

v_gene: TRBV14; abundance: few; d_gene: NA; j_gene: TRBJ1-1; CDR3aa: CASSQENAWPPENTEAFF; CDR3nt: TGTGCCAGCAGCCAAGAAAACGCATGGCCCCCTGAGAACACTGAAGCTTTCTTT
v_gene: TRBV7-8; abundance: few; d_gene: TRBD1; j_gene: TRBJ1-2; CDR3aa: CASSNRDREVIYGYTF; CDR3nt: TGTGCCAGCAGCAACCGGGACAGGGAGGTTATCTATGGCTACACCTTC
v_gene: TRBV5-1; abundance: many; d_gene: TRBD2; j_gene: TRBJ2-7; CDR3aa: CASSPTPTSYLAPRYEQYF; CDR3nt: TGCGCCAGCAGCCCTACCCCGACTAGCTATTTGGCCCCTAGGTACGAGCAGTACTTC
v_gene: TRBV11-2; abundance: many; d_gene: NA; j_gene: TRBJ2-3; CDR3aa: CASSAGQYTDTQYF; CDR3nt: TGTGCCAGCAGCGCGGGACAGTACACAGATACGCAGTATTTT
v_gene: TRBV7-8; abundance: many; d_gene: TRBD2; j_gene: TRBJ2-7; CDR3aa: CASSYETSVSYEQYF; CDR3nt: TGTGCCAGCAGCTACGAGACTAGCGTATCCTACGAGCAGTACTTC
v_gene: TRBV7-9; abundance: many; d_gene: TRBD1; j_gene: TRBJ2-3; CDR3aa: CASSPNTPGTGRTDTQYF; CDR3nt: TGTGCCAGCAGCCCTAATACTCCCGGGACAGGACGCACAGATACGCAGTATTTT
v_gene: TRBV2; abundance: many; d_gene: TRBD2; j_gene: TRBJ2-7; CDR3aa: CASRAGLAGTSKYF; CDR3nt: TGTGCCAGCAGAGCGGGACTAGCGGGAACCAGCAAGTACTTC
v_gene: TRBV19; abundance: many; d_gene: TRBD1; j_gene: TRBJ2-7; CDR3aa: CASSMTGQGHEQYF; CDR3nt: TGTGCCAGTAGTATGACCGGACAGGGTCACGAGCAGTACTTC
v_gene: TRBV24-1; abundance: few; d_gene: NA; j_gene: TRBJ2-7; CDR3aa: CATSDHYSYEQYF; CDR3nt: TGTGCCACCAGTGACCACTATTCCTACGAGCAGTACTTC
v_gene: TRBV19; abundance: many; d_gene: TRBD1; j_gene: TRBJ2-7; CDR3aa: CASSKGQSYYEQYF; CDR3nt: TGTGCCAGTAGTAAGGGACAGTCATACTACGAGCAGTACTTC
v_gene: TRBV29-1; abundance: NA; d_gene: TRBD1; j_gene: TRBJ1-2; CDR3aa: CSGSTGVYGYTF; CDR3nt: TGCAGCGGCTCGACAGGGGTTTATGGCTACACCTTC
v_gene: TRBV12-3/TRBV12-4; abundance: few; d_gene: TRBD1; j_gene: TRBJ2-7; CDR3aa: CASTYKGETGTSYEQYF; CDR3nt: TGTGCCAGCACCTACAAAGGGGAGACAGGGACCTCCTACGAGCAGTACTTC
v_gene: TRBV19; abundance: NA; d_gene: TRBD2; j_gene: TRBJ2-3; CDR3aa: CASSPSGNTDTQYF; CDR3nt: TGTGCCAGTAGTCCTAGCGGCAACACAGATACGCAGTATTTT
v_gene: TRBV10-2; abundance: few; d_gene: TRBD2; j_gene: TRBJ2-7; CDR3aa: CASGLAGGLTYEQYF; CDR3nt: TGCGCCAGTGGACTAGCGGGAGGCTTGACCTACGAGCAGTACTTC
v_gene: TRBV6-1; abundance: many; d_gene: TRBD1; j_gene: TRBJ2-7; CDR3aa: CAGSGTEEYVQYF; CDR3nt: TGTGCCGGATCCGGGACAGAAGAATACGTGCAGTACTTC
v_gene: TRBV12-5; abundance: many; d_gene: NA; j_gene: TRBJ2-5; CDR3aa: CASGGSGTDYQETQYF; CDR3nt: TGTGCTAGTGGTGGATCAGGGACGGACTACCAAGAGACCCAGTACTTC
v_gene: TRBV2; abundance: NA; d_gene: TRBD2; j_gene: TRBJ2-7; CDR3aa: CASSPPNRLAGGPPYEQYF; CDR3nt: TGTGCCAGCAGTCCCCCAAACCGACTAGCGGGAGGGCCCCCCTACGAGCAGTACTTC
v_gene: TRBV7-9; abundance: few; d_gene: NA; j_gene: TRBJ2-7; CDR3aa: CASSPLHLDSPPYEQYF; CDR3nt: TGTGCCAGCAGCCCCCTACACTTGGACAGCCCGCCCTACGAGCAGTACTTC
v_gene: TRBV18; abundance: few; d_gene: TRBD2; j_gene: TRBJ2-7; CDR3aa: CASSPRAGGEDEQYF; CDR3nt: TGTGCCAGCTCACCACGGGCGGGAGGGGAAGACGAGCAGTACTTC
v_gene: TRBV4-2; abundance: NA; d_gene: TRBD1; j_gene: TRBJ1-4; CDR3aa: CASSQPGTDIEKLFF; CDR3nt: TGTGCCAGCAGCCAGCCCGGGACAGACATTGAAAAACTGTTTTTT
v_gene: TRBV3-1; abundance: many; d_gene: NA; j_gene: TRBJ2-7; CDR3aa: CASSPGGGTRSYEQYF; CDR3nt: TGTGCCAGCAGCCCTGGAGGCGGGACACGCTCCTACGAGCAGTACTTC
v_gene: TRBV5-1; abundance: many; d_gene: TRBD1; j_gene: TRBJ2-1; CDR3aa: CASSLGQGRYNEQFF; CDR3nt: TGCGCCAGCAGCTTGGGACAGGGTAGATACAATGAGCAGTTCTTC
v_gene: TRBV27; abundance: many; d_gene: NA; j_gene: TRBJ2-2; CDR3aa: CASSFRLAAGELFF; CDR3nt: TGTGCCAGCAGTTTTCGGCTAGCTGCCGGGGAGCTGTTTTTT
v_gene: TRBV6-1; abundance: many; d_gene: NA; j_gene: TRBJ2-3; CDR3aa: CASSYGDTQYF; CDR3nt: TGTGCCAGCAGTTACGGGGATACGCAGTATTTT
v_gene: TRBV3-1; abundance: few; d_gene: NA; j_gene: TRBJ1-5; CDR3aa: CASSQAGQVAGNQPQHF; CDR3nt: TGTGCCAGCAGCCAAGCGGGACAAGTTGCGGGGAATCAGCCCCAGCATTTT
v_gene: TRBV6-1; abundance: many; d_gene: NA; j_gene: TRBJ1-1; CDR3aa: CASSYGSGNTEAFF; CDR3nt: TGTGCCAGCAGTTATGGGTCGGGGAACACTGAAGCTTTCTTT
v_gene: TRBV7-6; abundance: few; d_gene: NA; j_gene: TRBJ2-2; CDR3aa: CASSLPPSASGTGELFF; CDR3nt: TGTGCCAGCAGCTTACCCCCATCGGCCTCGGGCACCGGGGAGCTGTTTTTT
v_gene: TRBV3-1; abundance: many; d_gene: TRBD1; j_gene: TRBJ1-1; CDR3aa: CASSQAQGGIMNTEAFF; CDR3nt: TGTGCCAGCAGCCAAGCACAGGGGGGAATCATGAACACTGAAGCTTTCTTT
v_gene: TRBV13; abundance: NA; d_gene: NA; j_gene: TRBJ1-6; CDR3aa: CASSSGLTISPLHF; CDR3nt: TGTGCCAGCAGCTCCGGGCTCACTATTTCACCCCTCCACTTT
v_gene: TRBV6-2/TRBV6-3; abundance: few; d_gene: NA; j_gene: TRBJ1-5; CDR3aa: CASSYYGPSGGAQHF; CDR3nt: TGTGCCAGCAGTTACTATGGCCCCTCGGGGGGTGCCCAGCATTTT
v_gene: TRBV6-6; abundance: many; d_gene: NA; j_gene: TRBJ2-3; CDR3aa: CASSYSTRDRTDTQYF; CDR3nt: TGTGCCAGCAGTTACTCGACAAGGGACCGCACAGATACGCAGTATTTT
v_gene: TRBV15; abundance: NA; d_gene: TRBD2; j_gene: TRBJ2-1; CDR3aa: CATSREPLAGGPNEQFF; CDR3nt: TGTGCCACCAGCAGAGAGCCACTAGCGGGAGGGCCAAATGAGCAGTTCTTC
v_gene: TRBV11-2; abundance: many; d_gene: NA; j_gene: TRBJ2-3; CDR3aa: CASSLGGIGTDTQYF; CDR3nt: TGTGCCAGCAGCTTGGGGGGTATCGGCACAGATACGCAGTATTTT
v_gene: TRBV7-6; abundance: few; d_gene: TRBD1; j_gene: TRBJ1-4; CDR3aa: CASSSGTAPAGANEKLFF; CDR3nt: TGTGCCAGCAGCTCCGGGACAGCGCCGGCGGGGGCTAATGAAAAACTGTTTTTT
v_gene: TRBV7-8; abundance: NA; d_gene: TRBD1; j_gene: TRBJ1-5; CDR3aa: CASSLDRQGVSNQPQHF; CDR3nt: TGTGCCAGCAGCTTAGATAGACAGGGAGTAAGCAATCAGCCCCAGCATTTT
v_gene: TRBV2; abundance: many; d_gene: TRBD1; j_gene: TRBJ1-5; CDR3aa: CAIHLPGQGNQPQHF; CDR3nt: TGTGCCATTCACCTTCCGGGACAGGGAAATCAGCCCCAGCATTTT
v_gene: TRBV3-1; abundance: many; d_gene: NA; j_gene: TRBJ1-1; CDR3aa: CASSRRQEAEAFF; CDR3nt: TGTGCCAGCAGCCGCCGGCAGGAGGCTGAAGCTTTCTTT
v_gene: TRBV10-3; abundance: many; d_gene: TRBD2; j_gene: TRBJ2-3; CDR3aa: CAISEGTSGTDTQYF; CDR3nt: TGTGCCATCAGTGAAGGGACTAGCGGAACCGATACGCAGTATTTT
v_gene: TRBV11-2; abundance: many; d_gene: NA; j_gene: TRBJ2-7; CDR3aa: CASSLVGAGYEQYF; CDR3nt: TGTGCCAGCAGCCTCGTCGGGGCGGGTTACGAGCAGTACTTC
v_gene: TRBV6-2/TRBV6-3; abundance: many; d_gene: NA; j_gene: TRBJ2-7; CDR3aa: CASSSWRAQLNYEQYF; CDR3nt: TGTGCCAGCAGTAGTTGGCGGGCGCAGCTTAACTACGAGCAGTACTTC
v_gene: TRBV19; abundance: once; d_gene: TRBD2; j_gene: TRBJ2-7; CDR3aa: CASSILAGAYEQYF; CDR3nt: TGTGCCAGTAGTATCCTAGCGGGAGCCTACGAGCAGTACTTC